The entry below describes one T cell receptor (beta chain). Its antigen is unknown. The data were obtained in a study of T-cell memory formation after mild COVID-19. Study as a whole: In these data, TCR clusters were largely donor specific. Study-wide results and caveats: Confirmation of SARS-CoV-2 specificity was lacking for second-wave clones peaking day 37.

V lost 8 bases and J 3 bases, leaving 17 bases between the germline ends. The CDR3 length is 15 residues. Germline-derived CDR1 and CDR2 are SEHNR and FQNEAQ (reference sequence). MiXCR was run by TCRdb on the 5' RACE reads, yielding one entry per CDR3 protein. The repertoire holds roughly 240,000 distinct CDR3 sequences, under 20% seen once, with roughly a fifth in the top ten. The sequence was obtained from a man between 18 and 29 years old who had mild COVID-19 (a few samples of this study predate the infection). Cell type and time point are not known. This rearrangement joins TRBV7-9 to TRBJ2-1; D may be TRBD1 or TRBD2 (5 bases each). Source material: PBMCs or a T cell subset sorted from them (not recorded which). Written as DNA, the CDR3 is TGTGCCAGCCGAAACGGGGCGCTCGACTACAATGAGCAGTTCTTC. Translation gives CASRNGALDYNEQFF. The entire variable domain, with the rest obtained from reference TRBV7-9 and TRBJ2-1, is as follows: DTGVSQNPRHKITKRGQNVTFRCDPISEHNRLYWYRQTLGQGPEFLTYFQNEAQLEKSRLLSDRFSAERPKGSFSTLEIQRTEQGDSAMYLCASRNGALDYNEQFFGPGTRLTVL.